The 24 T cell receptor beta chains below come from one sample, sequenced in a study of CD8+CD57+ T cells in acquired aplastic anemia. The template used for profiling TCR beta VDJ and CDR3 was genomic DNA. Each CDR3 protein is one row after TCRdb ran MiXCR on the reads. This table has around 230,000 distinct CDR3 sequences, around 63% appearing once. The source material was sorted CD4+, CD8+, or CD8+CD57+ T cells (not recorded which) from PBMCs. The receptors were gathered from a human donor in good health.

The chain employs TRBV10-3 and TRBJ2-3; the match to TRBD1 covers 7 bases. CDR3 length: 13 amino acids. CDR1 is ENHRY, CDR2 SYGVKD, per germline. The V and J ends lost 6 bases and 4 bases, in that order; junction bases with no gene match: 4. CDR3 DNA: TGTGCCATCAGACCCCAGGGGGCAGATACGCAGTATTTT. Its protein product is CAIRPQGADTQYF.

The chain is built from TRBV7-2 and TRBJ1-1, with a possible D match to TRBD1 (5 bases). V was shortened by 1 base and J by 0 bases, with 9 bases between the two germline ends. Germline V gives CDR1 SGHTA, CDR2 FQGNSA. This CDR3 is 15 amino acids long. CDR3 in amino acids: CASSLGWGVNTEAFF. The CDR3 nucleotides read TGTGCCAGCAGCTTAGGTTGGGGGGTGAACACTGAAGCTTTCTTT.

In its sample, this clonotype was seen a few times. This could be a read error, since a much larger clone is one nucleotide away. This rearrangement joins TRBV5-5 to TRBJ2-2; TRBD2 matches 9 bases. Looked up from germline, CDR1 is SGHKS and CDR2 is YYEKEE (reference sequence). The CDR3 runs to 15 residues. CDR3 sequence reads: CVSSIGLAITGELFF. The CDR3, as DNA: TGTGTCAGCAGCATAGGACTAGCGATCACCGGGGAGCTGTTTTTT.

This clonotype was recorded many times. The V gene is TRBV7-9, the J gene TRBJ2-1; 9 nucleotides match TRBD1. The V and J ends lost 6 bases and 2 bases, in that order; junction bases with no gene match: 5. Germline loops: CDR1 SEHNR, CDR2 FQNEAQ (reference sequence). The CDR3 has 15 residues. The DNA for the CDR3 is TGTGCCAGCAGTCCCGACAGGGGGACCTACAATGAGCAGTTCTTC. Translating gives CASSPDRGTYNEQFF.

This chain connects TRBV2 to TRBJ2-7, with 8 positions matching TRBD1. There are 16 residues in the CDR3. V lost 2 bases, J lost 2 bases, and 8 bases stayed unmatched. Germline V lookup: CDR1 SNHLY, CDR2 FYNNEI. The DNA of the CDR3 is TGTGCCAGCAGTGAAACAACAGGGGGGAGAACCTACGAGCAGTACTTC. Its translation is CASSETTGGRTYEQYF.

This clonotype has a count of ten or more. CDR3: CASSYRDYDDEQFF. CDR3 nucleotide sequence: TGTGCCAGCAGTTATAGGGACTACGACGATGAGCAGTTCTTC. V and J are TRBV6-6 and TRBJ2-1; 7 bases match TRBD2. Germline V gene lookup returns CDR1 MNHNY and CDR2 SVGAGI (reference sequence). The junction had 7 bases not matched to a gene; V was cut back by 3 bases and J by 8 bases. The CDR3 covers 14 residues.

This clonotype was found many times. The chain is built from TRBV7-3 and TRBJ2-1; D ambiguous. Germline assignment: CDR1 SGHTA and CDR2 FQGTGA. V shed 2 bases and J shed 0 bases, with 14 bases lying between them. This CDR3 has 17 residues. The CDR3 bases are TGTGCCAGCAGCTTAGGTCGAGGTGGTAGCTCCTACAATGAGCAGTTCTTC. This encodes CASSLGRGGSSYNEQFF.

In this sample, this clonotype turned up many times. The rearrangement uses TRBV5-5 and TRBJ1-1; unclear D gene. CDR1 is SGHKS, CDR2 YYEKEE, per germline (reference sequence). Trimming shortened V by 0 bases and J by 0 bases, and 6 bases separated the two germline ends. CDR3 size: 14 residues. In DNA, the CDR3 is TGTGCCAGCAGCTTGGTGGGCATGAACACTGAAGCTTTCTTT. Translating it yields CASSLVGMNTEAFF.

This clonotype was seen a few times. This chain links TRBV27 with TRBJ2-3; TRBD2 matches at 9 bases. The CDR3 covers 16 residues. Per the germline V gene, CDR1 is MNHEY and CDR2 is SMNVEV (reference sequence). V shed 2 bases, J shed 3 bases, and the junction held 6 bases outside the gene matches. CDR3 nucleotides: TGTGCCAGCAGTTTAATGCGGGGGGGCCAGACAGATACGCAGTATTTT. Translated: CASSLMRGGQTDTQYF.

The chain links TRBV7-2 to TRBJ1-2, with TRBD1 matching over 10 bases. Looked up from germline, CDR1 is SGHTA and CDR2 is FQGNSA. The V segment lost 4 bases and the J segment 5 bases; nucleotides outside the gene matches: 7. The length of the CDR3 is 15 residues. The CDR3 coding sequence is TGTGCCAGCAGCTACGGACAGGGGGTCGGGTATGGCTACACCTTC. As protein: CASSYGQGVGYGYTF.

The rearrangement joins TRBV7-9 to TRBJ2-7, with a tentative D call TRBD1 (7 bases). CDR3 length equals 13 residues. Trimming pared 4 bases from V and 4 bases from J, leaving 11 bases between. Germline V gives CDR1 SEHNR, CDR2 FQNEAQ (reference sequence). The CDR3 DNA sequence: TGTGCCAGCAGCTACAGGGGACTGTACGAGCAGTACTTC. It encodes CASSYRGLYEQYF. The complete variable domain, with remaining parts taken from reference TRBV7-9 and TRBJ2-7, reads DTGVSQNPRHKITKRGQNVTFRCDPISEHNRLYWYRQTLGQGPEFLTYFQNEAQLEKSRLLSDRFSAERPKGSFSTLEIQRTEQGDSAMYLCASSYRGLYEQYFGPGTRLTVT.

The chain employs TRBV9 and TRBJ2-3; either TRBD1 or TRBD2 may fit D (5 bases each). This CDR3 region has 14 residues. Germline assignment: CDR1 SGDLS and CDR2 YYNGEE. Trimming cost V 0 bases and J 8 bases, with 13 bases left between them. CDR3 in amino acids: CASSVAGGRGTQYF. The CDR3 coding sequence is TGTGCCAGCAGCGTAGCTGGGGGTAGGGGTACGCAGTATTTT.

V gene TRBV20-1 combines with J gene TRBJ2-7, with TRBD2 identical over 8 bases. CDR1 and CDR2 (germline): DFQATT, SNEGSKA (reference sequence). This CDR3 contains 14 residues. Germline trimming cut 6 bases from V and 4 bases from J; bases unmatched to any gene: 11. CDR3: CSAQESGSRYEQYF. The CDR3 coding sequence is TGCAGTGCCCAAGAGAGCGGGAGCCGATACGAGCAGTACTTC.

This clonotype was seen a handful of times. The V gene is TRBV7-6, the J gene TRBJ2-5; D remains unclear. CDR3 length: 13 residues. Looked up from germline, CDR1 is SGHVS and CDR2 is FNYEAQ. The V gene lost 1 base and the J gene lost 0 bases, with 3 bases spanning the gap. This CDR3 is CASSLVNQETQYF. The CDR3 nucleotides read TGTGCCAGCAGCTTAGTAAACCAAGAGACCCAGTACTTC.

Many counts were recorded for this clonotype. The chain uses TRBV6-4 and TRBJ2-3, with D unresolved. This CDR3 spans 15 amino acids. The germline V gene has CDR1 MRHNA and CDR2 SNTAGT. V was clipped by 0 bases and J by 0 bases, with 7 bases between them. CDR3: CASSDSAASTDTQYF. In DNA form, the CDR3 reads TGTGCCAGCAGTGACTCTGCAGCGAGCACAGATACGCAGTATTTT.

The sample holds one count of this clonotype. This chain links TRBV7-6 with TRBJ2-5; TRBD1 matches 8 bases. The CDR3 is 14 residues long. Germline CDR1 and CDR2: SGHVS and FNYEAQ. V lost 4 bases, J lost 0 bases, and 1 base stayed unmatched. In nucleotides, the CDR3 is TGTGCCAGCAGCTCACAGGGGGACCAAGAGACCCAGTACTTC. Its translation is CASSSQGDQETQYF.

The CDR3 DNA reads as TGTGCCATCAGTGAACCACCGATCCCCCACGAGCAGTACTTC. It yields the protein CAISEPPIPHEQYF. The chain has TRBV10-3 and TRBJ2-7, with D uncertain. The CDR3 is 14 amino acids. Trimming took off 3 bases at V and 5 bases at J, with 14 bases between the two ends. Germline V gene lookup returns CDR1 ENHRY and CDR2 SYGVKD.

The DNA of the CDR3 is TGTGCCACCAGTGTCGGGACAGGGTCGGGAGAGACCCAGTACTTC. Translated: CATSVGTGSGETQYF. The chain employs TRBV24-1 and TRBJ2-5; 9 nucleotides agree with TRBD1. This CDR3 region has 15 residues. CDR1 and CDR2 (germline): KGHDR, SFDVKD. After removal of 5 bases from V and 4 bases from J, the junction contained 7 bases not matched to a gene.

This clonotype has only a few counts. DNA of the CDR3: TGCAGTGCTAGAGGCCCGGGACTGATGAATCAGCCCCAGCATTTT. This translates into CSARGPGLMNQPQHF. The chain joins TRBV20-1 to TRBJ1-5; possibly TRBD1 for D (5 bases). V lost 1 base, J lost 4 bases, and 14 bases lay in between. The CDR3 has 15 residues. CDR1 DFQATT and CDR2 SNEGSKA come from the germline V gene (reference sequence).

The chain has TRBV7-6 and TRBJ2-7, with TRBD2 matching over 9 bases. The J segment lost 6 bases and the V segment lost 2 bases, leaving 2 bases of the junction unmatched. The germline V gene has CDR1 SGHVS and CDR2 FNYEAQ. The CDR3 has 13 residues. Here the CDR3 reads CASSLNSGSEQYF. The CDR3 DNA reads TGTGCCAGCAGCTTAAATAGCGGGAGCGAGCAGTACTTC.

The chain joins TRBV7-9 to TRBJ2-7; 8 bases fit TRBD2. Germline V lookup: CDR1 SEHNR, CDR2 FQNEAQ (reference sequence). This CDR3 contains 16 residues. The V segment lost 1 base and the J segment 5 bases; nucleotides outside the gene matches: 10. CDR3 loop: CASSLVNGLAGNEQYF. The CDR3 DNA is TGTGCCAGCAGCTTAGTCAACGGACTAGCAGGTAACGAGCAGTACTTC.

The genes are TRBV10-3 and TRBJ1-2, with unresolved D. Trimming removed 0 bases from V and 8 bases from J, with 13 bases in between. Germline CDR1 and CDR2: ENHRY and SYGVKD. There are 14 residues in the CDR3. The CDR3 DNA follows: TGTGCCATCAGTGAGTCAGTCGGGGTTCCGGGCTACACCTTC. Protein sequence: CAISESVGVPGYTF.

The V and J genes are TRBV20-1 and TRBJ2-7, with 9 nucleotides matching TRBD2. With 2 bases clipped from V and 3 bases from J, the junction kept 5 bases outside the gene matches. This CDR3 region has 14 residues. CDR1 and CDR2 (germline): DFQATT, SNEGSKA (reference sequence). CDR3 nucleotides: TGCAGTGCTAGACCTAGCGGGGACTACTACGAGCAGTACTTC. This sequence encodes CSARPSGDYYEQYF.

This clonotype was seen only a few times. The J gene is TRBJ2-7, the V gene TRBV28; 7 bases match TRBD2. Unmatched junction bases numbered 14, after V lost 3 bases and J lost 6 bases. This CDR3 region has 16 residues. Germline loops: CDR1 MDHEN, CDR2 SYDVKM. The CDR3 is CASSLASGTFAGEQYF. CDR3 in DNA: TGTGCCAGCAGTTTGGCAAGCGGGACGTTCGCGGGCGAGCAGTACTTC.